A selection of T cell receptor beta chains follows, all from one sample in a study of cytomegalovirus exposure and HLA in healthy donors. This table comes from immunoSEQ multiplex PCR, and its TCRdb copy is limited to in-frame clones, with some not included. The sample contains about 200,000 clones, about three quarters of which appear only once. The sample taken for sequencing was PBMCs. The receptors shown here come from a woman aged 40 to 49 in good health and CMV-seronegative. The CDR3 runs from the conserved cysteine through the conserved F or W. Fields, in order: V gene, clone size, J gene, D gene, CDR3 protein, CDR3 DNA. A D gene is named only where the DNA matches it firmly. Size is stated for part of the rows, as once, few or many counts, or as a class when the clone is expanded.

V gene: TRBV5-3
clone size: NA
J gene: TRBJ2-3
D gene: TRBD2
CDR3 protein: CARSLVASGRATDTQYF
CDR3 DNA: TGTGCCAGAAGCTTGGTCGCTAGCGGGAGGGCCACAGATACGCAGTATTTT

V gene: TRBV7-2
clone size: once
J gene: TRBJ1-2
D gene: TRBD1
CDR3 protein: CASSLYDRESHF
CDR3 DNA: TGTGCCAGCAGCTTATACGACAGGGAGTCCCATTTC

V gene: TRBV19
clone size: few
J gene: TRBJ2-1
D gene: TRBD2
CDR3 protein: CASRSGGTPGSEQFF
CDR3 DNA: TGTGCCAGTAGGTCCGGGGGGACCCCGGGAAGTGAGCAGTTCTTC

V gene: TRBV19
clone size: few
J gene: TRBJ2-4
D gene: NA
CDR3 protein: CASRPWTAPGARLAKNIQYF
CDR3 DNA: TGTGCCAGTCGCCCCTGGACCGCACCTGGGGCTCGACTAGCCAAAAACATTCAGTACTTC

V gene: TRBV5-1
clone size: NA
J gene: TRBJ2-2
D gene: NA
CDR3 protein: CASSLEEQRNSGAGELFF
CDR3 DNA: TGCGCCAGCAGCTTGGAGGAGCAGCGAAACTCAGGGGCCGGGGAGCTGTTTTTT

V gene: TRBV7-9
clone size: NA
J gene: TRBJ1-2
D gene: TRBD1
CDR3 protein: CASSLEVTGGVGGYTF
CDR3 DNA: TGTGCCAGCAGCTTAGAAGTGACAGGGGGCGTAGGTGGCTACACCTTC

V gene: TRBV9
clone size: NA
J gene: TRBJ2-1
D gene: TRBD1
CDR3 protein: CASSGQGIYNEQFF
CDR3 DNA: TGTGCCAGCAGCGGACAGGGGATCTACAATGAGCAGTTCTTC

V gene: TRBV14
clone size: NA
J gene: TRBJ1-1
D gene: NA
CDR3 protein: CASSQSGLTEAFF
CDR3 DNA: TGTGCCAGCAGCCAAAGCGGACTCACTGAAGCTTTCTTT

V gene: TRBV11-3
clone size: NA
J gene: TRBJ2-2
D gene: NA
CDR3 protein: CASSLGGTFYGGELFF
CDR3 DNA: TGTGCCAGCAGCTTAGGGGGGACTTTTTACGGCGGGGAGCTGTTTTTT

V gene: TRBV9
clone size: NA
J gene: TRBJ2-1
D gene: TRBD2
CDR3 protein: CASSVEASGSSRQFF
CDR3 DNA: TGTGCCAGCAGCGTAGAGGCTAGCGGCTCGTCAAGGCAGTTCTTC

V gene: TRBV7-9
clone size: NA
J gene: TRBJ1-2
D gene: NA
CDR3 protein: CASSLVLANYGYTF
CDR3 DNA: TGTGCCAGCAGCTTAGTGCTAGCTAACTATGGCTACACCTTC

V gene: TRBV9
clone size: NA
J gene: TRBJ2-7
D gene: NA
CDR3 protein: CASSGGDSLGEQYF
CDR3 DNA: TGTGCCAGCAGCGGGGGGGACTCCCTTGGGGAGCAGTACTTC

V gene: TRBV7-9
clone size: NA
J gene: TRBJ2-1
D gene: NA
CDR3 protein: CASNDERPHNEQFF
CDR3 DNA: TGTGCCAGCAACGATGAGAGGCCCCACAATGAGCAGTTCTTC

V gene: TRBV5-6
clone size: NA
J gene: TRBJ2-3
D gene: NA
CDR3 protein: CASIEAPYLADTQYF
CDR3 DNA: TGTGCCAGCATTGAGGCCCCTTACTTGGCAGATACGCAGTATTTT

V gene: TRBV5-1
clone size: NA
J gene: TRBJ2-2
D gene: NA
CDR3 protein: CASRPVANTGELFF
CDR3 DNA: TGCGCCAGCAGACCGGTCGCGAACACCGGGGAGCTGTTTTTT

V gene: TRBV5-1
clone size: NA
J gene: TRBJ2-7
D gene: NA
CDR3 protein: CASSLAASYEQYF
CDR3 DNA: TGCGCCAGCAGCTTGGCTGCGTCCTACGAGCAGTACTTC

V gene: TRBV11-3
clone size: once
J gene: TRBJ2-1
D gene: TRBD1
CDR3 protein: CASSLGTGGFNEQFF
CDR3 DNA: TGTGCCAGCAGCTTAGGGACAGGGGGGTTCAATGAGCAGTTCTTC

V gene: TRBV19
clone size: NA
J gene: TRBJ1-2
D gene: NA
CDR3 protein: CASKNPGDGYTF
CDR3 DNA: TGTGCCAGCAAAAATCCAGGGGATGGCTACACCTTC

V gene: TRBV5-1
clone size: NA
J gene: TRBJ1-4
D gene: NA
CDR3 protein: CASSPGQLSNEKLFF
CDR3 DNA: TGCGCCAGCAGCCCAGGACAGCTGAGTAATGAAAAACTGTTTTTT

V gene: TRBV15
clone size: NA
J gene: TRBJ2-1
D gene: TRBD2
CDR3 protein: CATSGPLAGKGEQFF
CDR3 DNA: TGTGCCACCAGCGGGCCACTAGCGGGAAAGGGTGAGCAGTTCTTC

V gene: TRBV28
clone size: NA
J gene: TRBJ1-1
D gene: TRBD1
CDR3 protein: CASSLQTGWQKAFF
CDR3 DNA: TGTGCCAGCAGCCTCCAGACAGGGTGGCAAAAAGCTTTCTTT

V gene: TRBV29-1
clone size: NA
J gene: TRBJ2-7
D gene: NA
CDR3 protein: CSVGMTGAYEQYF
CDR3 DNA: TGCAGCGTTGGTATGACAGGAGCCTACGAGCAGTACTTC

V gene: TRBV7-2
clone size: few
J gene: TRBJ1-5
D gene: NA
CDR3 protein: CASSFRGGWIQPQHF
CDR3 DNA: TGTGCCAGCAGCTTCAGGGGTGGCTGGATTCAGCCCCAGCATTTT

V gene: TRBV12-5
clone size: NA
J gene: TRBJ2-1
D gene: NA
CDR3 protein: CASGPPGGNEQFF
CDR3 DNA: TGTGCTAGTGGTCCCCCCGGGGGTAATGAGCAGTTCTTC

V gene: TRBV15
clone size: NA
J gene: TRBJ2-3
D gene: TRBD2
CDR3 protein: CATSGDPYRLAGTDTQYF
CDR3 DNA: TGTGCCACCAGCGGCGACCCATACCGACTAGCTGGCACAGATACGCAGTATTTT

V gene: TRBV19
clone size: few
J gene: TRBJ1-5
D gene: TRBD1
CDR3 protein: CASSIGTGLGPQHF
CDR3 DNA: TGTGCCAGTAGTATAGGGACAGGCCTGGGGCCCCAGCATTTT

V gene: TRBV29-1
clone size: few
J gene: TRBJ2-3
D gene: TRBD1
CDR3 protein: CSVPQGADTQYF
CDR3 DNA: TGCAGCGTGCCGCAGGGGGCTGATACGCAGTATTTT

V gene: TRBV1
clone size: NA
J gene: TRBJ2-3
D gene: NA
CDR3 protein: CTSSQSSTILAGVRADTQYF
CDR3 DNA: TGCACCAGCAGCCAATCCTCCACCATCCTAGCGGGAGTAAGGGCAGATACGCAGTATTTT

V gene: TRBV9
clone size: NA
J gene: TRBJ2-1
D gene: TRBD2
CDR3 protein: CASSAFAGGRDEQFF
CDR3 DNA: TGTGCCAGCAGCGCCTTCGCGGGAGGGCGCGATGAGCAGTTCTTC

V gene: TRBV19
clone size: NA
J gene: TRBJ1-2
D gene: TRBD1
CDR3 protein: CASTRTGAVPNYGYTF
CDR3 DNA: TGTGCCAGTACCAGGACAGGGGCCGTACCTAACTATGGCTACACCTTC

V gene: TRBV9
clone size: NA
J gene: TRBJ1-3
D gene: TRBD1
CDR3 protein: CASSAWDSSGNTIYF
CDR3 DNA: TGTGCCAGCAGCGCCTGGGACAGCTCTGGAAACACCATATATTTT

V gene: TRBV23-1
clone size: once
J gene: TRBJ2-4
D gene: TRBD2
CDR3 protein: CASRGTSGSGRNIQYF
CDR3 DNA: TGCGCCAGCAGGGGGACTAGCGGGAGTGGTCGAAACATTCAGTACTTC

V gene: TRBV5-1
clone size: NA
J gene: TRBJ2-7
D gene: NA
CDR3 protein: CASSLQQGLTYEQYF
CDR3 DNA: TGCGCCAGCAGCTTGCAACAGGGCCTGACCTACGAGCAGTACTTC

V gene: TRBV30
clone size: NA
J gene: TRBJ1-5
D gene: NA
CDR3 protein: CAWNGGGDQPQHF
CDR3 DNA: TGTGCCTGGAACGGGGGAGGTGATCAGCCCCAGCATTTT

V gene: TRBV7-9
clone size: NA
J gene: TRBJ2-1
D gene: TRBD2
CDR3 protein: CASSLTSGTYNEQFF
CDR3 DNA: TGTGCCAGCAGCTTAACTAGCGGGACATACAATGAGCAGTTCTTC

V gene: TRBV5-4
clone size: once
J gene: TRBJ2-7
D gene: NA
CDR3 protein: CASSFDSYSNYEQYF
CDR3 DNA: TGTGCCAGCAGCTTCGACTCATACTCTAACTACGAGCAGTACTTC

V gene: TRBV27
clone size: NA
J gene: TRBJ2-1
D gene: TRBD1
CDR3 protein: CASSLLGRGSNEQFF
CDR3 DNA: TGTGCCAGCAGTTTGCTAGGCAGGGGGTCGAATGAGCAGTTCTTC

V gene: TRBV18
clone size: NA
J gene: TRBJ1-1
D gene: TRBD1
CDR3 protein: CASSKTGDTEAFF
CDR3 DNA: TGTGCCAGCTCAAAGACAGGGGACACTGAAGCTTTCTTT

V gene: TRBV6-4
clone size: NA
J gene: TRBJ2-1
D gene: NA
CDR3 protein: CASSDNERARNGKFF
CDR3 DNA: TGTGCCAGCAGTGACAACGAAAGGGCCCGGAACGGGAAGTTCTTC

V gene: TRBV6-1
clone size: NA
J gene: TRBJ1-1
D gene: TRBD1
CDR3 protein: CASRDRGTEAFF
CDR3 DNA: TGTGCCAGCAGGGACAGGGGAACTGAAGCTTTCTTT

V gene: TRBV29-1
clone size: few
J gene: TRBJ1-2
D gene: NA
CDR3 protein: CSVERGSGYTF
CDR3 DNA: TGCAGCGTCGAAAGGGGGAGCGGCTACACCTTC

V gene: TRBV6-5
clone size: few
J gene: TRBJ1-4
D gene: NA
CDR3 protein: CASSSDRRNEKLFF
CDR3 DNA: TGTGCCAGCAGTTCTGACAGGAGGAATGAAAAACTGTTTTTT

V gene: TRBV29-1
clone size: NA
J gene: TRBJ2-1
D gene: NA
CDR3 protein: CSVASTTPFDEQFF
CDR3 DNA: TGCAGCGTTGCTAGCACAACCCCTTTCGATGAGCAGTTCTTC

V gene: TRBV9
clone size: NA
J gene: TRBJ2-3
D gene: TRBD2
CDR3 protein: CASSVSSGSTDTQYF
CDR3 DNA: TGTGCCAGCAGCGTATCTAGCGGTAGCACAGATACGCAGTATTTT

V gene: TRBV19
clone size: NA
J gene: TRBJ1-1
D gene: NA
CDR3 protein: CASMRVRQGRDTEAFF
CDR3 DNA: TGTGCCAGTATGAGGGTTCGGCAAGGGCGTGACACTGAAGCTTTCTTT